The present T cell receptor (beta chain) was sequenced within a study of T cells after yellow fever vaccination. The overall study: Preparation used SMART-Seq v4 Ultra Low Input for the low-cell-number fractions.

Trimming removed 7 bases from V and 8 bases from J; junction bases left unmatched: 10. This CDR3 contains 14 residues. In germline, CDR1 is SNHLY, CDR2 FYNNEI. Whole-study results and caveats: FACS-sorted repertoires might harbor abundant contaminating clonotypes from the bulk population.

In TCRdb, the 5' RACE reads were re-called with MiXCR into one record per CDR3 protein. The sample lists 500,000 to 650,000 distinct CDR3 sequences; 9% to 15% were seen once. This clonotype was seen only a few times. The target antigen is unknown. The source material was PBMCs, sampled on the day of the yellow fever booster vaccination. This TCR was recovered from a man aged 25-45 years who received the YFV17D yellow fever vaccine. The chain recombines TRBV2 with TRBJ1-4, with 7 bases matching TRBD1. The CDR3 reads CASTFRGFEEKLFF. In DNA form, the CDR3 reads TGTGCCAGCACCTTCAGGGGGTTTGAAGAAAAACTGTTTTTT.